Below are 25 T cell receptor beta chains sequenced from a single sample in a study of T cell repertoires in cytomegalovirus infection. TCRdb analysed the reads with MiXCR anew, one entry per CDR3 protein. The data contain about 600,000 distinct CDR3 sequences, approximately 25% of them singletons. Sequenced: CD8+ T cells from PBMCs. These receptors were taken from a human donor in good health (CMV status not recorded). Some clones in this sample may be carry-over from other donors' samples.

This clonotype was seen more than once but under ten times. The gene calls are TRBV12-5 and TRBJ1-1; maybe TRBD1 (6 bases). The V end was cut by 6 bases, the J end by 0 bases, with 23 bases between. The CDR3 runs to 18 residues. Germline V gene lookup returns CDR1 LGHNT and CDR2 FRNRAP. This chain's CDR3 is CASGFTTNRESMNTEAFF. Written as DNA, the CDR3 is TGTGCTAGTGGCTTTACTACCAACAGGGAGTCCATGAACACTGAAGCTTTCTTT.

The J gene is TRBJ2-1, the V gene TRBV7-9; either TRBD1 or TRBD2 may fit D (6 bases each). There are 15 residues in the CDR3. V dropped 4 bases and J dropped 7 bases, with 17 bases sitting between them. Germline V gene sequence: CDR1 SEHNR, CDR2 FQNEAQ (reference sequence). CDR3 in DNA: TGTGCCAGCAGCTCCCCCGGTCGGGGGCTGAATGAGCAGTTCTTC. It yields the protein CASSSPGRGLNEQFF.

V and J are TRBV19 and TRBJ2-1; 7 nucleotides agree with TRBD1. Germline assignment: CDR1 LNHDA and CDR2 SQIVND (reference sequence). Trimming at V came to 1 base and at J to 1 base, leaving 1 base not matched to a gene. This CDR3 has 15 residues. The CDR3 loop is CASSIVQGSYNEQFF. The DNA of the CDR3 is TGTGCCAGTAGTATAGTACAGGGGTCCTACAATGAGCAGTTCTTC.

This sequence joins TRBV2 and TRBJ2-3, with D tentatively TRBD1 or TRBD2 (5 bases each). In germline, CDR1 is SNHLY, CDR2 FYNNEI. The V and J ends lost 8 bases and 1 base respectively, with 10 bases between them. This CDR3 has 13 amino acids. CDR3: CASQGEGTDTQYF. As DNA, the CDR3 is TGTGCCAGCCAGGGAGAAGGCACAGATACGCAGTATTTT.

This clonotype was detected a few times. The genes are TRBV6-6 and TRBJ2-7, with D uncertain. V was clipped by 5 bases and J by 6 bases, with 11 bases between them. This CDR3 has 12 residues. Germline CDR1 and CDR2: MNHNY and SVGAGI (reference sequence). The CDR3 region is CASSQDWVEQYV. The CDR3 region has the DNA TGTGCCAGCAGTCAAGACTGGGTCGAGCAGTACGTC.

V usage is TRBV5-1 and J usage is TRBJ1-1; 9 bases fit TRBD1. The CDR3 is 15 amino acids. V lost 7 bases, J lost 4 bases, and 11 bases stayed unmatched. Germline CDR1 SGHRS, CDR2 YFSETQ. As DNA, the CDR3 is TGCGCCAGCCCTCGGGACAGGGCGGGCGGCACTGAAGCTTTCTTT. It yields the protein CASPRDRAGGTEAFF.

This clonotype was counted ten times or more. The DNA of the CDR3 is TGTGCCAGCAGTTACTCGAGACTAGCGGGGGGAGGTGAGCAGTACGTC. Amino acids: CASSYSRLAGGGEQYV. The rearrangement links TRBV6-2 or TRBV6-3 to TRBJ2-7; TRBD2 agrees at 13 bases. This CDR3 region has 16 residues. CDR1 is MNHEY, CDR2 SVGEGT, per germline. V shed 0 bases, J shed 7 bases, and the junction held 6 bases outside the gene matches.

This sequence joins TRBV20-1 and TRBJ1-1; D is possibly TRBD1 (6 bases). CDR3 length: 16 residues. Germline lookup yields CDR1 DFQATT and CDR2 SNEGSKA (reference sequence). V was clipped by 2 bases and J by 0 bases, with 16 bases between them. CDR3 in amino acids: CSARSPEGGLNTEAFF. CDR3 coding DNA: TGCAGTGCTAGAAGCCCCGAGGGGGGATTGAACACTGAAGCTTTCTTT.

As concerns this clonotype: A read error is possible here, since a much larger clone lies one base away. The chain combines TRBV28 with TRBJ2-1; perhaps TRBD2 as D (5 bases). In germline, CDR1 is MDHEN, CDR2 SYDVKM. This CDR3 contains 16 residues. CDR3 coding DNA: TGTACCAGCAGTTTCGACGGGAAACTCCTCTACAATGAGCAGTTCTTC. Protein sequence: CTSSFDGKLLYNEQFF.

This clonotype was seen repeatedly, ten times or more. The DNA for the CDR3 is TGTGCCAGCAGTTACTCGCGTCGGGAGGGCCGAGTCTCCTACAATGAGCAGTTCTTC. Protein sequence: CASSYSRREGRVSYNEQFF. The genes are TRBV6-2 or TRBV6-3 and TRBJ2-1, with 8 positions matching TRBD2. In germline, CDR1 is MNHEY, CDR2 SVGEGT. This CDR3 region has 19 residues. V was pared by 0 bases and J by 0 bases, with 10 bases of the junction left unmatched.

The chain joins TRBV29-1 to TRBJ1-1; D remains unclear. CDR3 size: 12 residues. V was shortened by 6 bases and J by 3 bases, with 11 bases between the two germline ends. CDR1 and CDR2 from the germline V gene are SQVTM and ANQGSEA. CDR3 DNA: TGCAGCGTAGTAATGGAGTACACTGAAGCTTTCTTT. Its protein product is CSVVMEYTEAFF.

This clonotype was recorded a few times. This sequence joins TRBV2 and TRBJ2-3; 7 nucleotides match TRBD1. J was trimmed by 7 bases and V by 3 bases; bases with no gene match: 7. The CDR3 is 14 residues long. Germline V CDR1 and CDR2: SNHLY, FYNNEI. The CDR3 spells CASSDVGTENTQYF. The CDR3 DNA sequence: TGTGCCAGCAGTGATGTGGGGACAGAGAATACGCAGTATTTT.

This clonotype was picked up a small number of times. This sequence joins TRBV4-1 and TRBJ1-5; D is uncertain. V was pared by 1 base and J by 4 bases, with 5 bases between. The CDR3 consists of 13 residues. Germline assignment: CDR1 MGHRA and CDR2 YSYEKL. In nucleotides, the CDR3 is TGCGCCAGCAGCCAAGGGGAAAATCAGCCCCAGCATTTT. Translated: CASSQGENQPQHF.

V gene TRBV6-2 or TRBV6-3 combines with J gene TRBJ2-1; maybe TRBD1 (5 bases). V lost 5 bases and J lost 0, with 14 bases in between. Per germline, CDR1 MNHEY and CDR2 SVGEGT. CDR3 size: 16 residues. DNA of the CDR3: TGTGCCAGCAGTCCTGACAGTCCCTACTCCTACAATGAGCAGTTCTTC. Amino acid sequence: CASSPDSPYSYNEQFF.

This clonotype was detected once. V gene TRBV2 combines with J gene TRBJ1-1, with 7 bases aligning to TRBD1. With 5 bases clipped from V and 5 bases from J, the junction kept 8 bases outside the gene matches. CDR3 size: 14 residues. Germline-derived CDR1 and CDR2 are SNHLY and FYNNEI. CDR3 region: CASSTLWDSTEAFF. For the CDR3, the DNA is TGTGCCAGCAGTACATTGTGGGACAGTACTGAAGCTTTCTTT.

The genes are TRBV5-1 and TRBJ2-7; D remains unclear. The CDR3 sequence is 15 residues long. V lost 0 bases and J 0 bases, leaving 10 bases between the germline ends. Germline CDR1 reads SGHRS; CDR2 reads YFSETQ. CDR3 residues: CASSLEGLSSYEQYV. The CDR3 coding sequence is TGCGCCAGCAGCTTGGAGGGCTTGAGCTCCTACGAGCAGTACGTC.

This clonotype was detected only a few times. The chain has TRBV28 and TRBJ2-4, with unresolved D. Trimming removed 4 bases from V and 6 bases from J, with 10 bases in between. This CDR3 comprises 13 residues. The germline CDR1 and CDR2 sequences are MDHEN and SYDVKM. The CDR3 sequence is CASSSRPSNIQYF. The CDR3 DNA is TGTGCCAGCAGTTCCCGCCCCTCAAACATTCAGTACTTC.

This chain connects TRBV29-1 to TRBJ2-5, with 8 nucleotides matching TRBD1. The CDR3 is 13 amino acids. V lost 7 bases to trimming and J lost 5 bases; unmatched junction nucleotides: 9. Per germline, CDR1 SQVTM and CDR2 ANQGSEA. CDR3 sequence: CSAEPGQDETQYF. CDR3 DNA: TGCAGCGCGGAACCGGGACAGGACGAGACCCAGTACTTC.

This clonotype was seen many times. The gene calls are TRBV27 and TRBJ2-2; perhaps TRBD2 as D (5 bases). Germline loops: CDR1 MNHEY, CDR2 SMNVEV (reference sequence). Trimming removed 6 bases from V and 3 bases from J, with 8 bases in between. The CDR3 extends over 13 amino acids. The CDR3 nucleotides are TGTGCCAGCAGCTTCGGGGACACCGGGGAGCTGTTTTTT. This translates into CASSFGDTGELFF.

This clonotype is a singleton in its sample. This may come from a read error, since a much larger clone is one base off. The rearrangement links TRBV7-6 to TRBJ2-5; perhaps TRBD1 as D (6 bases). V was trimmed by 8 bases and J by 3 bases, leaving 16 bases between them. The CDR3 sequence is 14 residues long. Germline CDR1 reads SGHVS; CDR2 reads FNYEAQ. CDR3 amino acids: CASGRLHREETQYF. For the CDR3, the DNA is TGTGCCAGCGGCCGTCTTCACAGGGAAGAGACCCAGTACTTC.

The V and J genes are TRBV7-8 and TRBJ1-5; no firm D call. The CDR3 sequence is 12 residues long. V was pared by 5 bases and J by 5 bases, with 7 bases between. The germline CDR1 and CDR2 sequences are SGHVS and FQNEAQ. CDR3 sequence (DNA): TGTGCCAGCAGCGCGAGCTATCAGCCCCAGCATTTT. Protein sequence: CASSASYQPQHF.

The CDR3 here is CATSDSGRGVEKLFF. DNA for the CDR3: TGTGCCACCAGTGATTCGGGCAGGGGCGTTGAAAAACTGTTTTTT. The gene calls are TRBV24-1 and TRBJ1-4; tentatively, D is TRBD1 (6 bases). Germline values: CDR1 KGHDR, CDR2 SFDVKD. The CDR3 is made up of 15 amino acids. V was trimmed by 2 bases and J by 7 bases, leaving 13 bases between them.

V usage is TRBV7-9 and J usage is TRBJ2-3; D is tentatively TRBD1 or TRBD2 (5 bases each). Per germline, CDR1 SEHNR and CDR2 FQNEAQ (reference sequence). The CDR3 is made up of 14 amino acids. The V end lost 4 bases, the J end lost 5 bases, and 13 bases lay between the germline ends. CDR3 nucleotide sequence: TGTGCCAGCAGCTCCCCTATTGGGGGAGATACGCAGTATTTT. This codes for CASSSPIGGDTQYF.

This clonotype occurred many times. The chain links TRBV7-9 to TRBJ2-5; TRBD1 or TRBD2 may be the D gene (6 bases each). The germline V and J ends were trimmed by 5 bases and 1 base, with 11 bases remaining between them. The CDR3 contains 14 residues. Germline V gene data show CDR1 as SEHNR and CDR2 as FQNEAQ (reference sequence). CDR3 in DNA: TGTGCCAGCAGCGCTTGGGGGGCCCAAGAGACCCAGTACTTC. Protein product: CASSAWGAQETQYF.

In its sample, this clonotype was seen once. The chain joins TRBV28 to TRBJ1-2; D remains ambiguous. Trimming removed 4 bases from V and 6 bases from J, with 27 bases in between. Germline CDR1 and CDR2: MDHEN and SYDVKM. The CDR3 is 18 residues long. In DNA form, the CDR3 reads TGTGCCAGCAGTTCCCGTCGTAGTCTCGGGGAGCCCCCGAATGGCTACACCTTC. It is translated as CASSSRRSLGEPPNGYTF.